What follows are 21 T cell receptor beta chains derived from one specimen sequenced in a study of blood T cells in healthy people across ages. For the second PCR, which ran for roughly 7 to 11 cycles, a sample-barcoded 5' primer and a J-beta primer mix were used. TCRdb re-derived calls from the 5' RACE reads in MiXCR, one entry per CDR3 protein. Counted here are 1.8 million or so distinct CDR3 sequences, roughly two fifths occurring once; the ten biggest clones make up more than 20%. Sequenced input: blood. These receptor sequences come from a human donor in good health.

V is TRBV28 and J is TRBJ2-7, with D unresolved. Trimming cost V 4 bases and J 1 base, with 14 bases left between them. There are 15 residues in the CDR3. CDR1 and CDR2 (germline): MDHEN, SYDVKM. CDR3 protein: CASSSFWAESYEQYF. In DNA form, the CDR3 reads TGTGCCAGCAGTTCATTTTGGGCGGAATCCTACGAGCAGTACTTC. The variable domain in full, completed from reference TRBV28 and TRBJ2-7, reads DVKVTQSSRYLVKRTGEKVFLECVQDMDHENMFWYRQDPGLGLRLIYFSYDVKMKEKGDIPEGYSVSREKKERFSLILESASTNQTSMYLCASSSFWAESYEQYFGPGTRLTVT.

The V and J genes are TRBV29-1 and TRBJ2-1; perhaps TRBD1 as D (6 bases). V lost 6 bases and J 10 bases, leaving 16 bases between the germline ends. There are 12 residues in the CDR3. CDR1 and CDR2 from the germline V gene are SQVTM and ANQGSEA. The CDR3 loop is CSVGWDNYEQFF. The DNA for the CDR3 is TGCAGCGTCGGATGGGACAACTACGAGCAGTTCTTC.

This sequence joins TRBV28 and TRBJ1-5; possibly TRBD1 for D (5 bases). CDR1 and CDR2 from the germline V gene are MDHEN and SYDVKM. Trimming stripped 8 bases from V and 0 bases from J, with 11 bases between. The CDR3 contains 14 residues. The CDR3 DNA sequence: TGTGCCAGCCATCCGGGGGTTAGCAATCAGCCCCAGCATTTT. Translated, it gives CASHPGVSNQPQHF.

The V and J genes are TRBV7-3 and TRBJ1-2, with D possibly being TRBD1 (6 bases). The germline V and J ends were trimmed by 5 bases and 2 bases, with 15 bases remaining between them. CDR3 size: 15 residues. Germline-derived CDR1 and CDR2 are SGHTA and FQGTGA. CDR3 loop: CASSPDRMVNYGYTF. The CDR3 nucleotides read TGTGCCAGCAGCCCCGACAGGATGGTGAACTATGGCTACACCTTC.

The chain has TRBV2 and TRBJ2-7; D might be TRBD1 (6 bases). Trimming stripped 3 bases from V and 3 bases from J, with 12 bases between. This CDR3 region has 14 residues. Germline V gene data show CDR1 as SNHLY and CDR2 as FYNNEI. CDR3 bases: TGTGCCAGCAGTGAGGGGGCTACCGTCTACGAGCAGTACTTC. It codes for CASSEGATVYEQYF. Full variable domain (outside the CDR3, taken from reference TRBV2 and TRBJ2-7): EPEVTQTPSHQVTQMGQEVILRCVPISNHLYFYWYRQILGQKVEFLVSFYNNEISEKSEIFDDQFSVERPDGSNFTLKIRSTKLEDSAMYFCASSEGATVYEQYFGPGTRLTVT.

CDR3 sequence (DNA): TGTGCCAGCAGCCAAGTCCGGGACGAGCAGTACTTC. Translation gives CASSQVRDEQYF. This chain links TRBV3-1 with TRBJ2-7, with D uncertain. CDR1 LGHDT and CDR2 YNNKEL come from the germline V gene (reference sequence). V lost 1 base to trimming and J lost 5 bases, with 6 bases between them. The CDR3 runs 12 residues.

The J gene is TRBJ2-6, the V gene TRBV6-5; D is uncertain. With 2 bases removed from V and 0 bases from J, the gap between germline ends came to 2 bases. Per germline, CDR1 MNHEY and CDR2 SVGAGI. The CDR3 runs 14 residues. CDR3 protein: CASSYDSGANVLTF. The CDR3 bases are TGTGCCAGCAGTTACGACTCTGGGGCCAACGTCCTGACTTTC.

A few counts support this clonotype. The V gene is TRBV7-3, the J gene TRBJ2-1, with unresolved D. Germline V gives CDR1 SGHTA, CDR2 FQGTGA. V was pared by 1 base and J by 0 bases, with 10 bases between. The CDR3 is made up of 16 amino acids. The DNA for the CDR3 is TGTGCCAGCAGCTTAATAGAGAACCGCTCCTACAATGAGCAGTTCTTC. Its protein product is CASSLIENRSYNEQFF.

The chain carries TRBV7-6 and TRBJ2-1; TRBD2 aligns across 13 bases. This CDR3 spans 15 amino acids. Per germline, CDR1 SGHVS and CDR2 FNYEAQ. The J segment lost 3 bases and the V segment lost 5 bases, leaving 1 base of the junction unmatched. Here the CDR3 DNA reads TGTGCCAGCAGCACTAGCGGGGGGGACTACAATGAGCAGTTCTTC. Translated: CASSTSGGDYNEQFF.

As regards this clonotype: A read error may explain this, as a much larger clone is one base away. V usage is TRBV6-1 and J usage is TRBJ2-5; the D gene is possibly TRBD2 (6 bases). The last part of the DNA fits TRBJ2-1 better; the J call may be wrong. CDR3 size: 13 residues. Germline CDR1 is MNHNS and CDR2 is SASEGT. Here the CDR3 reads CASSRDLQETQFF. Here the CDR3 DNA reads TGTGCCAGCAGCCGGGACTTACAAGAGACCCAGTTCTTC.

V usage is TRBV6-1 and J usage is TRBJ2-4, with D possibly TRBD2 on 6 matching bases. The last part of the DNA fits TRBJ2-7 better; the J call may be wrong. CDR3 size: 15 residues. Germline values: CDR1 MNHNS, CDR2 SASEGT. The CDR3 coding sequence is TGTGCCAGCAGTAGCCCGCGGGACGGAACCTACGAGCAGTACTTC. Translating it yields CASSSPRDGTYEQYF.

CDR3: CASSLEISGFGETQYF. For the CDR3, the DNA is TGTGCCAGCAGCTTAGAGATTTCGGGCTTCGGGGAGACCCAGTACTTC. The V gene is TRBV7-8, the J gene TRBJ2-5; no clear D. Trimming cost V 1 base and J 5 bases, with 17 bases left between them. The CDR3 extends over 16 amino acids. The germline V gene encodes CDR1 SGHVS and CDR2 FQNEAQ.

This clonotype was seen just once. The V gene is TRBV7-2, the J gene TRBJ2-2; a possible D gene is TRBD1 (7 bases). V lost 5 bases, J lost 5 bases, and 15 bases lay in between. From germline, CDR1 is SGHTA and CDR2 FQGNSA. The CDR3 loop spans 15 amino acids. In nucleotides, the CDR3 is TGTGCCAGCAGCCCACAGGGGAGGAGAACCGGGGAGCTGTTTTTT. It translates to CASSPQGRRTGELFF.

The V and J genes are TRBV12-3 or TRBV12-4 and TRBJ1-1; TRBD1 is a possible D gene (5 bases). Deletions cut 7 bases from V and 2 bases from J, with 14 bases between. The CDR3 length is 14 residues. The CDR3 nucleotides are TGTGCCAGCATAACGGGGCCTTTTAACACTGAAGCTTTCTTT. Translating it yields CASITGPFNTEAFF.

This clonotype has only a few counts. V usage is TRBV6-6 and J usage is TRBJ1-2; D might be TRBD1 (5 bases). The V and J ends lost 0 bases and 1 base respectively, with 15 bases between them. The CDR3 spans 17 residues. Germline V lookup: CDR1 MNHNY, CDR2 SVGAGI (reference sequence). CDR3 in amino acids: CASSYSGGTGFNYGYTF. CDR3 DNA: TGTGCCAGCAGTTACTCTGGAGGGACGGGCTTTAACTATGGCTACACCTTC.

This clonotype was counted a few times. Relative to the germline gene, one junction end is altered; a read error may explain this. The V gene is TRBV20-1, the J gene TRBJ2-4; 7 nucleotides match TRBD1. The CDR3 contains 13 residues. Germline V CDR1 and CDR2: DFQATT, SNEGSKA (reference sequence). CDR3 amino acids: CSAPQGVGNTQYF. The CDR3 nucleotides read TGCAGTGCCCCTCAGGGGGTCGGAAACACTCAGTACTTC.

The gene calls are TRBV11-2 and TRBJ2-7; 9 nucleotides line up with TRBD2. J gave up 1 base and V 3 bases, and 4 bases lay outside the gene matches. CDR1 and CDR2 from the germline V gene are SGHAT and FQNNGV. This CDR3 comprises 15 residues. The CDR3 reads CASSFASGVSYEQYF. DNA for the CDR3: TGTGCCAGCAGCTTCGCTAGCGGGGTGTCCTACGAGCAGTACTTC.

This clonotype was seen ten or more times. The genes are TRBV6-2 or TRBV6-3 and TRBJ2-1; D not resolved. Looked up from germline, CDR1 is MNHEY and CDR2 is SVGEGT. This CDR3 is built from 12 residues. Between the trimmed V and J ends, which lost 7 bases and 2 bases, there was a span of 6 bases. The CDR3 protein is CASTGPYNEQFF. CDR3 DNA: TGTGCCAGCACCGGTCCCTACAATGAGCAGTTCTTC.

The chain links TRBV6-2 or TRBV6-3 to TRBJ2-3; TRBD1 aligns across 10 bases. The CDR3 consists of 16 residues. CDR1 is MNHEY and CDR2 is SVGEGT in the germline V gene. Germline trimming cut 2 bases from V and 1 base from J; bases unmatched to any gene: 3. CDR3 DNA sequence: TGTGCCAGCAGTTACACTGGACAGGGGGGCACAGATACGCAGTATTTT. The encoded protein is CASSYTGQGGTDTQYF.

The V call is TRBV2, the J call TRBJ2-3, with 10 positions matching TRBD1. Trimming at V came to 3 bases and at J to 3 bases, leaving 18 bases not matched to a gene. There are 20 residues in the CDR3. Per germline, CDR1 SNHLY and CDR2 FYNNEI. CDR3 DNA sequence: TGTGCCAGCAGTGAGGACCTTGGGTGGACAGGGGGAATGGTGACAGATACGCAGTATTTT. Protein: CASSEDLGWTGGMVTDTQYF.

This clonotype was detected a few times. DNA of the CDR3: TGTGCCATCAGTGGGGACAGCACAGATACGCAGTATTTT. It encodes CAISGDSTDTQYF. The chain recombines TRBV10-3 with TRBJ2-3; the D call may be TRBD1 or TRBD2 (5 bases each). Trimming removed 4 bases at V and 0 bases at J, with 5 bases between. Germline CDR1 and CDR2: ENHRY and SYGVKD. This CDR3 region has 13 residues.